This is a list of T cell receptor beta chains from one sample in a study of blood T cells in healthy people across ages. MiXCR, run by TCRdb on the 5' RACE reads, gives a single entry per CDR3 protein. The sample has 500,000 to 650,000 distinct CDR3 sequences; about 27% are singletons. The same data also contributed to another study, on T cells of mothers and their children.

The sequenced sample consisted of blood. These receptors originate from a boy younger than 10 in good health. Both conserved end residues are part of each CDR3. A D gene is named only where the DNA matches it firmly. Not all rows give a size; the values are once, few, many and, for expanded clones, a class.

v_call: TRBV30
d_call: .
clone_size: .
j_call: TRBJ2-5
cdr3_aa: CAWSVPQSTQYF
cdr3_nt: TGTGCCTGGAGTGTACCCCAATCGACCCAGTACTTC

v_call: TRBV6-5
d_call: .
clone_size: .
j_call: TRBJ1-1
cdr3_aa: CASSLIQGYEAFF
cdr3_nt: TGTGCCAGCAGTTTGATACAGGGATATGAAGCTTTCTTT

v_call: TRBV5-6
d_call: .
clone_size: .
j_call: TRBJ1-1
cdr3_aa: CVSSFTGHTEAFF
cdr3_nt: TGTGTCAGCAGCTTCACGGGCCATACTGAAGCTTTCTTT

v_call: TRBV5-1
d_call: .
clone_size: few
j_call: TRBJ1-4
cdr3_aa: CASTFPPGRAEVALFF
cdr3_nt: TGCGCCAGCACCTTCCCTCCCGGAAGGGCGGAGGTTGCACTGTTTTTT

v_call: TRBV12-3/TRBV12-4
d_call: .
clone_size: .
j_call: TRBJ2-3
cdr3_aa: CASSLAGPFFGADTQYF
cdr3_nt: TGTGCCAGCAGTTTAGCGGGGCCGTTCTTTGGGGCAGATACGCAGTATTTT

v_call: TRBV27
d_call: TRBD2
clone_size: few
j_call: TRBJ2-7
cdr3_aa: CASTLLAGGDEQYF
cdr3_nt: TGTGCCAGCACCCTACTAGCGGGAGGGGACGAGCAGTACTTC

v_call: TRBV23-1
d_call: TRBD1
clone_size: .
j_call: TRBJ2-2
cdr3_aa: CASSQSLYRIPLLGTANTGELFF
cdr3_nt: TGCGCCAGCAGTCAATCGCTCTATCGTATCCCCTTACTCGGGACAGCGAATACCGGGGAGCTGTTTTTT

v_call: TRBV4-1
d_call: .
clone_size: few
j_call: TRBJ2-1
cdr3_aa: CASRGSTSQGGEQFF
cdr3_nt: TGCGCCAGCAGAGGTTCGACTAGCCAAGGGGGGGAGCAGTTCTTC

v_call: TRBV6-2/TRBV6-3
d_call: TRBD1
clone_size: few
j_call: TRBJ2-1
cdr3_aa: CASNLDLYRGNEQFF
cdr3_nt: TGTGCCAGCAACCTTGATCTCTACAGGGGAAATGAGCAGTTCTTC

v_call: TRBV6-1
d_call: .
clone_size: .
j_call: TRBJ1-4
cdr3_aa: CASSPGEATNEKLFF
cdr3_nt: TGTGCCAGCAGCCCTGGTGAGGCAACTAATGAAAAACTGTTTTTT

v_call: TRBV20-1
d_call: TRBD2
clone_size: .
j_call: TRBJ2-3
cdr3_aa: CSAGGLDTSTDTQYF
cdr3_nt: TGCAGTGCTGGAGGACTAGACACTAGCACAGATACGCAGTATTTT

v_call: TRBV20-1
d_call: .
clone_size: .
j_call: TRBJ2-3
cdr3_aa: CSARDPTATSTDTQYF
cdr3_nt: TGCAGTGCTAGAGATCCGACAGCAACTAGCACAGATACGCAGTATTTT

v_call: TRBV4-1
d_call: .
clone_size: few
j_call: TRBJ2-1
cdr3_aa: CASSPHPDSLPYNEQFF
cdr3_nt: TGCGCCAGCAGCCCCCACCCGGACTCGCTTCCCTACAATGAGCAGTTCTTC

v_call: TRBV29-1
d_call: .
clone_size: .
j_call: TRBJ2-7
cdr3_aa: CSAGRDAYEQYF
cdr3_nt: TGCAGCGCGGGACGGGACGCCTACGAGCAGTACTTC

v_call: TRBV7-2
d_call: .
clone_size: .
j_call: TRBJ2-5
cdr3_aa: CASSLVVLLGETQYF
cdr3_nt: TGTGCCAGCAGCTTAGTTGTTTTGCTCGGGGAGACCCAGTACTTC

v_call: TRBV27
d_call: .
clone_size: .
j_call: TRBJ1-2
cdr3_aa: CASSPTSETAYYGYTF
cdr3_nt: TGTGCCAGCAGCCCAACATCCGAGACAGCTTACTATGGCTACACCTTC

v_call: TRBV25-1
d_call: .
clone_size: .
j_call: TRBJ1-4
cdr3_aa: CASSDLRRGREKLFF
cdr3_nt: TGTGCCAGCAGTGACCTCCGCCGCGGACGTGAAAAACTGTTTTTT

v_call: TRBV6-5
d_call: TRBD1
clone_size: few
j_call: TRBJ1-2
cdr3_aa: CASSSNHLRRQGPYGYTF
cdr3_nt: TGTGCCAGCAGTTCCAACCACCTACGTAGACAGGGCCCTTATGGCTACACCTTC

v_call: TRBV14
d_call: .
clone_size: .
j_call: TRBJ2-7
cdr3_aa: CASSPVAGDYEQYF
cdr3_nt: TGTGCCAGCAGCCCAGTAGCCGGTGACTACGAGCAGTACTTC

v_call: TRBV20-1
d_call: TRBD2
clone_size: .
j_call: TRBJ2-2
cdr3_aa: CSARRPSGGDTGELFF
cdr3_nt: TGCAGTGCTAGACGACCTAGCGGGGGGGACACCGGGGAGCTGTTTTTT

v_call: TRBV4-1
d_call: TRBD1
clone_size: few
j_call: TRBJ2-3
cdr3_aa: CASNTGTGGTDTQYF
cdr3_nt: TGCGCCAGCAACACCGGGACAGGGGGCACAGATACGCAGTATTTT

v_call: TRBV2
d_call: .
clone_size: .
j_call: TRBJ1-6
cdr3_aa: CASNVGVGNSPLHF
cdr3_nt: TGTGCCAGCAATGTGGGGGTTGGAAATTCACCCCTCCACTTT

v_call: TRBV20-1
d_call: TRBD2
clone_size: .
j_call: TRBJ2-3
cdr3_aa: CSAPTSGGRGSTDTQYF
cdr3_nt: TGCAGTGCACCGACTAGCGGGGGACGAGGTAGCACAGATACGCAGTATTTT

v_call: TRBV7-2
d_call: .
clone_size: once
j_call: TRBJ2-7
cdr3_aa: CASSLGRMEYYEQYF
cdr3_nt: TGTGCCAGCAGCTTAGGAAGGATGGAGTACTACGAGCAGTACTTC

v_call: TRBV9
d_call: TRBD2
clone_size: few
j_call: TRBJ2-5
cdr3_aa: CASSVGTSGSQETQYF
cdr3_nt: TGTGCCAGCAGCGTAGGGACTAGCGGGTCGCAAGAGACCCAGTACTTC

v_call: TRBV3-1
d_call: .
clone_size: .
j_call: TRBJ1-2
cdr3_aa: CASSHREGGYTF
cdr3_nt: TGTGCCAGCAGCCACAGGGAGGGCGGCTACACCTTC

v_call: TRBV4-3
d_call: TRBD1
clone_size: .
j_call: TRBJ1-2
cdr3_aa: CASSRTTGTGGYTF
cdr3_nt: TGCGCCAGCAGCCGTACAACAGGGACAGGTGGCTACACCTTC

v_call: TRBV20-1
d_call: TRBD1
clone_size: few
j_call: TRBJ1-5
cdr3_aa: CSASEDRDYQPQHF
cdr3_nt: TGCAGTGCTAGCGAGGACAGGGACTATCAGCCCCAGCATTTT

v_call: TRBV11-2
d_call: .
clone_size: .
j_call: TRBJ2-5
cdr3_aa: CASSSSLKETQYF
cdr3_nt: TGTGCCAGCAGCTCAAGTCTTAAAGAGACCCAGTACTTC

v_call: TRBV9
d_call: TRBD2
clone_size: many
j_call: TRBJ2-5
cdr3_aa: CASSVGERGGQETQYF
cdr3_nt: TGTGCCAGCAGCGTAGGGGAGCGGGGGGGCCAAGAGACCCAGTACTTC

v_call: TRBV27
d_call: .
clone_size: .
j_call: TRBJ1-1
cdr3_aa: CASSLTRGRRNTEAFF
cdr3_nt: TGTGCCAGCAGTTTAACCCGGGGGCGGAGGAACACTGAAGCTTTCTTT

v_call: TRBV29-1
d_call: TRBD2
clone_size: .
j_call: TRBJ2-7
cdr3_aa: CSVESRFGLAGGYEQYF
cdr3_nt: TGCAGCGTTGAGAGTCGTTTTGGACTAGCGGGGGGCTACGAGCAGTACTTC

v_call: TRBV20-1
d_call: TRBD1
clone_size: few
j_call: TRBJ2-4
cdr3_aa: CSAARTGATKNIQYF
cdr3_nt: TGCAGTGCTGCCCGGACAGGGGCGACTAAAAACATTCAGTACTTC

v_call: TRBV6-6
d_call: .
clone_size: few
j_call: TRBJ1-3
cdr3_aa: CASSQDNSWSGNTIYF
cdr3_nt: TGTGCCAGCAGCCAAGACAACTCTTGGTCGGGAAACACCATATATTTT

v_call: TRBV6-1
d_call: .
clone_size: .
j_call: TRBJ2-2
cdr3_aa: CASSVTGNTGELFF
cdr3_nt: TGTGCCAGCAGTGTCACTGGGAACACCGGGGAGCTGTTTTTT

v_call: TRBV12-3/TRBV12-4
d_call: TRBD2
clone_size: .
j_call: TRBJ2-1
cdr3_aa: CASTSGSGTERMNEQFF
cdr3_nt: TGTGCCAGCACCTCAGGTAGCGGGACGGAAAGGATGAATGAGCAGTTCTTC

v_call: TRBV5-1
d_call: TRBD1
clone_size: few
j_call: TRBJ2-2
cdr3_aa: CASGGQLNTGELFF
cdr3_nt: TGCGCCAGCGGGGGACAGCTGAACACCGGGGAGCTGTTTTTT

v_call: TRBV5-6
d_call: TRBD1
clone_size: once
j_call: TRBJ2-7
cdr3_aa: CASSSGTGLYYEQYF
cdr3_nt: TGTGCCAGCAGCTCAGGGACAGGGTTATACTACGAGCAGTACTTC

v_call: TRBV11-3
d_call: .
clone_size: .
j_call: TRBJ2-2
cdr3_aa: CASSSLQGNSGELFF
cdr3_nt: TGTGCCAGCAGCTCGCTTCAGGGGAATTCAGGGGAGCTGTTTTTT

v_call: TRBV10-1
d_call: .
clone_size: .
j_call: TRBJ2-7
cdr3_aa: CASSEGAGADYEQYF
cdr3_nt: TGCGCCAGCAGTGAGGGTGCGGGGGCAGACTACGAGCAGTACTTC

v_call: TRBV20-1
d_call: TRBD1
clone_size: few
j_call: TRBJ2-3
cdr3_aa: CSAGQGPLTDTQYF
cdr3_nt: TGCAGTGCTGGACAGGGGCCCCTCACAGATACGCAGTATTTT

v_call: TRBV3-1
d_call: .
clone_size: .
j_call: TRBJ2-5
cdr3_aa: CASSQVRPETQYF
cdr3_nt: TGTGCCAGCAGCCAAGTAAGACCGGAGACCCAGTACTTC

v_call: TRBV18
d_call: .
clone_size: once
j_call: TRBJ2-4
cdr3_aa: CASSPPQGTAKNIQYF
cdr3_nt: TGTGCCAGCTCACCACCGCAGGGGACAGCCAAAAACATTCAGTACTTC

v_call: TRBV30
d_call: TRBD2
clone_size: .
j_call: TRBJ2-3
cdr3_aa: CAWRDGGWTDTQYF
cdr3_nt: TGTGCCTGGAGGGACGGGGGGTGGACAGATACGCAGTATTTT

v_call: TRBV30
d_call: TRBD1
clone_size: .
j_call: TRBJ2-7
cdr3_aa: CAWSLGQEINEQYF
cdr3_nt: TGTGCCTGGAGTTTGGGACAGGAAATAAACGAGCAGTACTTC

v_call: TRBV9
d_call: .
clone_size: .
j_call: TRBJ2-7
cdr3_aa: CASSVAPSYEQYF
cdr3_nt: TGTGCCAGCAGCGTAGCTCCCAGCTACGAGCAGTACTTC

v_call: TRBV20-1
d_call: TRBD1
clone_size: few
j_call: TRBJ1-6
cdr3_aa: CSARSTGSGSPLHF
cdr3_nt: TGCAGTGCTAGATCGACAGGGTCGGGTTCACCCCTCCACTTT

v_call: TRBV12-3/TRBV12-4
d_call: TRBD1
clone_size: once
j_call: TRBJ2-1
cdr3_aa: CASSFYPGTGNSIDHNEQFF
cdr3_nt: TGTGCCAGCAGTTTCTACCCCGGGACAGGGAATTCTATAGATCACAATGAGCAGTTCTTC